A selection of T cell receptor beta chains follows, all from one sample in a study of T cell responses to AZD1222 COVID-19 vaccine. The assay was immunoSEQ multiplex PCR, and TCRdb's table has in-frame clones only and misses some. This table has some 170,000 clones, about 90% appearing once. Sequenced material: peripheral blood, taken on day 0 of MenACWY control vaccination. All receptors come from an adult in good health. The CDR3 runs from the conserved cysteine through the conserved F or W. A D gene is named only where the DNA matches it firmly. Rows give clone size only sometimes, using once, few, many, or a class for an expanded clone.

cdr3_aa: CASSPRALAASIGELFF
cdr3_nt: TGTGCCAGCTCACCGCGAGCATTAGCGGCGTCGATCGGGGAGCTGTTTTTT
clone_size: NA
v_call: TRBV18
j_call: TRBJ2-2
d_call: NA

cdr3_aa: CASNTVMGFYGYTF
cdr3_nt: TGTGCCAGTAATACTGTAATGGGCTTCTATGGCTACACCTTC
clone_size: NA
v_call: TRBV19
j_call: TRBJ1-2
d_call: NA

cdr3_aa: CASSPTSVYGYTF
cdr3_nt: TGTGCCAGCAGCCCTACATCGGTTTATGGCTACACCTTC
clone_size: NA
v_call: TRBV28
j_call: TRBJ1-2
d_call: NA

cdr3_aa: CASSPSMTVSPPALAKNIQYF
cdr3_nt: TGTGCCAGCAGTCCCAGTATGACCGTATCTCCACCGGCCTTAGCCAAAAACATTCAGTACTTC
clone_size: NA
v_call: TRBV6-6
j_call: TRBJ2-4
d_call: NA

cdr3_aa: CASSYRANSPLHF
cdr3_nt: TGTGCCAGCAGTTACAGGGCTAATTCACCCCTCCACTTT
clone_size: NA
v_call: TRBV3-1/TRBV3-2
j_call: TRBJ1-6
d_call: NA

cdr3_aa: CAWSVGGWMNTEAFF
cdr3_nt: TGTGCCTGGAGTGTCGGGGGATGGATGAACACTGAAGCTTTCTTT
clone_size: once
v_call: TRBV30
j_call: TRBJ1-1
d_call: NA

cdr3_aa: CASSPNIQGIYGYTF
cdr3_nt: TGTGCCAGCAGCCCCAATATACAGGGTATCTATGGCTACACCTTC
clone_size: NA
v_call: TRBV3-1/TRBV3-2
j_call: TRBJ1-2
d_call: NA

cdr3_aa: CAWSVAGPGNYGYTF
cdr3_nt: TGTGCCTGGAGTGTGGCGGGCCCGGGTAACTATGGCTACACCTTC
clone_size: NA
v_call: TRBV30
j_call: TRBJ1-2
d_call: NA

cdr3_aa: CASSVTGNSREQYF
cdr3_nt: TGTGCCAGCAGCGTCACAGGGAACTCGCGGGAGCAGTACTTC
clone_size: NA
v_call: TRBV9
j_call: TRBJ2-7
d_call: NA

cdr3_aa: CASSEAGGGSYEQYF
cdr3_nt: TGTGCCAGCAGTGAAGCGGGGGGCGGCTCCTACGAGCAGTACTTC
clone_size: NA
v_call: TRBV6-1
j_call: TRBJ2-7
d_call: NA

cdr3_aa: CASSPRDRQYF
cdr3_nt: TGTGCCAGCAGTCCCCGGGACAGGCAGTACTTC
clone_size: NA
v_call: TRBV12-3/TRBV12-4
j_call: TRBJ2-5
d_call: TRBD1

cdr3_aa: CASSLAGQGTEAFF
cdr3_nt: TGTGCCAGCAGCTTAGCCGGACAGGGCACTGAAGCTTTCTTT
clone_size: NA
v_call: TRBV7-8
j_call: TRBJ1-1
d_call: TRBD1

cdr3_aa: CASSPHPSAGGPYEQYF
cdr3_nt: TGTGCCAGCAGCCCACACCCCTCAGCGGGAGGGCCCTACGAGCAGTACTTC
clone_size: once
v_call: TRBV7-9
j_call: TRBJ2-7
d_call: TRBD2

cdr3_aa: CASSLSGAAETQYF
cdr3_nt: TGTGCCAGCAGCTTAAGCGGGGCCGCAGAGACCCAGTACTTC
clone_size: NA
v_call: TRBV7-2
j_call: TRBJ2-5
d_call: TRBD2

cdr3_aa: CASSTRLASEQYF
cdr3_nt: TGTGCCAGCAGTACCAGACTAGCCTCCGAGCAGTACTTC
clone_size: NA
v_call: TRBV2
j_call: TRBJ2-7
d_call: TRBD2

cdr3_aa: CASSWKRGNEQFF
cdr3_nt: TGTGCCAGTAGCTGGAAAAGGGGCAATGAGCAGTTCTTC
clone_size: NA
v_call: TRBV19
j_call: TRBJ2-1
d_call: NA

cdr3_aa: CASSPSLWGNQPQHF
cdr3_nt: TGTGCCAGCAGCCCCTCGTTGTGGGGAAATCAGCCCCAGCATTTT
clone_size: NA
v_call: TRBV7-2
j_call: TRBJ1-5
d_call: NA

cdr3_aa: CASSREGQGKGIPNTEAFF
cdr3_nt: TGTGCCAGCAGCCGTGAGGGACAGGGAAAGGGAATTCCGAACACTGAAGCTTTCTTT
clone_size: NA
v_call: TRBV6-2/TRBV6-3
j_call: TRBJ1-1
d_call: TRBD1

cdr3_aa: CSVGTSTHNEQFF
cdr3_nt: TGCAGCGTCGGGACTTCCACCCACAATGAGCAGTTCTTC
clone_size: NA
v_call: TRBV29-1
j_call: TRBJ2-1
d_call: NA

cdr3_aa: CASSPPGQDTGELFF
cdr3_nt: TGTGCCAGCTCACCTCCCGGACAGGACACCGGGGAGCTGTTTTTT
clone_size: NA
v_call: TRBV18
j_call: TRBJ2-2
d_call: TRBD1

cdr3_aa: CASSRLTSFGGELFF
cdr3_nt: TGTGCCAGTAGTAGACTGACTAGTTTCGGCGGGGAGCTGTTTTTT
clone_size: NA
v_call: TRBV19
j_call: TRBJ2-2
d_call: NA

cdr3_aa: CASSPSFGTNTEAFF
cdr3_nt: TGTGCCAGCAGCCCGAGTTTCGGAACGAACACTGAAGCTTTCTTT
clone_size: NA
v_call: TRBV11-2
j_call: TRBJ1-1
d_call: NA

cdr3_aa: CASSQGLALNTEAFF
cdr3_nt: TGCGCCAGCAGCCAAGGTTTGGCTTTGAACACTGAAGCTTTCTTT
clone_size: NA
v_call: TRBV4-1
j_call: TRBJ1-1
d_call: NA

cdr3_aa: CASSEGDQPQHF
cdr3_nt: TGTGCCAGCAGTGAAGGTGATCAGCCCCAGCATTTT
clone_size: NA
v_call: TRBV2
j_call: TRBJ1-5
d_call: NA

cdr3_aa: CASSFGRQETQYF
cdr3_nt: TGTGCCAGCAGTTTCGGTCGCCAAGAGACCCAGTACTTC
clone_size: NA
v_call: TRBV27
j_call: TRBJ2-5
d_call: NA

cdr3_aa: CASSEDGVVNTEAFF
cdr3_nt: TGTGCCAGCAGTGAAGACGGGGTGGTGAACACTGAAGCTTTCTTT
clone_size: few
v_call: TRBV6-1
j_call: TRBJ1-1
d_call: NA

cdr3_aa: CASSLTAGQLSGNTIYF
cdr3_nt: TGTGCCAGCAGCTTAACCGCCGGACAACTCTCTGGAAACACCATATATTTT
clone_size: NA
v_call: TRBV7-2
j_call: TRBJ1-3
d_call: NA

cdr3_aa: CASSIHISDSPLHF
cdr3_nt: TGTGCCAGCAGCATCCACATCTCGGATTCACCCCTCCACTTT
clone_size: once
v_call: TRBV6-4
j_call: TRBJ1-6
d_call: NA

cdr3_aa: CAWSQLQGWRTEAFF
cdr3_nt: TGTGCCTGGAGTCAATTACAGGGGTGGCGGACTGAAGCTTTCTTT
clone_size: NA
v_call: TRBV30
j_call: TRBJ1-1
d_call: TRBD1

cdr3_aa: CASSLKLDRGEHEQYF
cdr3_nt: TGCGCCAGCAGCCTGAAGTTGGACAGGGGGGAGCACGAGCAGTACTTC
clone_size: NA
v_call: TRBV4-1
j_call: TRBJ2-7
d_call: TRBD1

cdr3_aa: CSVIHTTGPGNTIYF
cdr3_nt: TGCAGCGTTATCCACACCACAGGGCCGGGAAACACCATATATTTT
clone_size: NA
v_call: TRBV29-1
j_call: TRBJ1-3
d_call: NA

cdr3_aa: CSVEAGQGAVGYTF
cdr3_nt: TGCAGCGTTGAAGCGGGACAGGGGGCAGTAGGCTACACCTTC
clone_size: NA
v_call: TRBV29-1
j_call: TRBJ1-2
d_call: TRBD1

cdr3_aa: CASSQGTGTYEQYF
cdr3_nt: TGCGCCAGCAGCCAAGGGACAGGGACATACGAGCAGTACTTC
clone_size: NA
v_call: TRBV4-3
j_call: TRBJ2-7
d_call: TRBD1

cdr3_aa: CASSPRSTGEETQYF
cdr3_nt: TGTGCCAGTAGCCCCCGCTCAACAGGGGAGGAGACCCAGTACTTC
clone_size: NA
v_call: TRBV19
j_call: TRBJ2-5
d_call: TRBD1

cdr3_aa: CASSQEHDTPSYGYTF
cdr3_nt: TGCGCCAGCAGCCAAGAGCATGATACTCCTTCATATGGCTACACCTTC
clone_size: NA
v_call: TRBV4-1
j_call: TRBJ1-2
d_call: NA

cdr3_aa: CASSQGFRSTDTQYF
cdr3_nt: TGTGCCAGCAGCCAGGGATTTCGGAGCACAGATACGCAGTATTTT
clone_size: NA
v_call: TRBV3-1/TRBV3-2
j_call: TRBJ2-3
d_call: NA

cdr3_aa: CATSEASRTEAFF
cdr3_nt: TGTGCCACCAGTGAGGCCAGCCGAACTGAAGCTTTCTTT
clone_size: NA
v_call: TRBV24-1
j_call: TRBJ1-1
d_call: NA

cdr3_aa: CASSEWGRRGGETQYF
cdr3_nt: TGTGCCAGCAGCGAGTGGGGGAGGCGAGGTGGGGAGACCCAGTACTTC
clone_size: NA
v_call: TRBV7-9
j_call: TRBJ2-5
d_call: NA

cdr3_aa: CASSLSVDRGQTQYF
cdr3_nt: TGTGCCAGCAGCCTCTCCGTGGACAGGGGCCAGACCCAGTACTTC
clone_size: NA
v_call: TRBV11-3
j_call: TRBJ2-5
d_call: TRBD1

cdr3_aa: CASSIGTSRTIGYTF
cdr3_nt: TGTGCCAGCAGTATCGGGACATCCAGAACTATTGGCTACACCTTC
clone_size: NA
v_call: TRBV6-5
j_call: TRBJ1-2
d_call: NA

cdr3_aa: CASSPKGADYGYTF
cdr3_nt: TGCGCCAGCAGCCCGAAGGGGGCTGACTATGGCTACACCTTC
clone_size: NA
v_call: TRBV5-1
j_call: TRBJ1-2
d_call: TRBD1

cdr3_aa: CASRLAREFNYGYTF
cdr3_nt: TGTGCCAGCAGGCTGGCCCGGGAATTTAACTATGGCTACACCTTC
clone_size: NA
v_call: TRBV6-5
j_call: TRBJ1-2
d_call: NA